This TCR beta chain came from a study of blood T cell repertoires in COVID-19. Whole-study context: Samples taken during acute and convalescent COVID-19 were collected in the United States, Italy and Spain. Nucleic acid was either cDNA or gDNA, and it came from T cells, B-cell-depleted T cells, or PBMCs.

Profiling relied on immunoSEQ multiplex PCR, and the TCRdb table lists in-frame clones only, not all of them. Among 200,000 to 250,000 clones listed, about 88% were seen once. The sequenced sample was peripheral blood. The sequence was collected from a man aged 55 to 70 with acute or convalescent COVID-19.

For the CDR3, the DNA is TGTGCCAGCAGCTTAACCCCCCTGACGCGGGGGGGCGATACGCAGTATTTT. It codes for CASSLTPLTRGGDTQYF. The chain has TRBV11-2 and TRBJ2-3, with TRBD2 matching over 9 bases. The germline V gene encodes CDR1 SGHAT and CDR2 FQNNGV. Losses at the gene ends were 2 bases for V and 6 bases for J; bases not matched to a gene: 12. The CDR3 totals 17 residues.